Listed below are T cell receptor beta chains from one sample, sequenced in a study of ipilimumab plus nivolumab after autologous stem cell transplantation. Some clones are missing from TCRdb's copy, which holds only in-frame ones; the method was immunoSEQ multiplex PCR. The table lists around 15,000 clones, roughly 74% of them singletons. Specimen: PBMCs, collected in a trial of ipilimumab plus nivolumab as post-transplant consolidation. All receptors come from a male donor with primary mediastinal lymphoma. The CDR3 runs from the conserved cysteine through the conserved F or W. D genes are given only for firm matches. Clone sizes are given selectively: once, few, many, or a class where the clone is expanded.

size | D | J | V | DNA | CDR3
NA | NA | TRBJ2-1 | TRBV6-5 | TGTGCCAGCAGTTACTCCTTGGAGGCCTACAATGAGCAGTTCTTC | CASSYSLEAYNEQFF
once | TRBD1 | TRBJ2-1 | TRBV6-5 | TGTGCCAGCAGACAGGGGGGCAATGAGCAGTTCTTC | CASRQGGNEQFF
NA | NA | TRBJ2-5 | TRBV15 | TGTGCCACCAGTAGAGATTTTCCGGGTTTGGGAGAGACCCAGTACTTC | CATSRDFPGLGETQYF
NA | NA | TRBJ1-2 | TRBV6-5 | TGTGCCAGCAGTGGTCCCGGGACTTTTGTGTATGGCTACACCTTC | CASSGPGTFVYGYTF
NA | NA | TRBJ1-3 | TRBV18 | TGTGCCAGCTCACCGGATGTACAGCCCGGAAACACCATATATTTT | CASSPDVQPGNTIYF
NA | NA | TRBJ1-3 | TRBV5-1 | TGCGCCAGCAGCTCTGGACGGAGCTCTGGAAACACCATATATTTT | CASSSGRSSGNTIYF
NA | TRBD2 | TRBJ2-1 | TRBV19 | TGTGCCAGTAGTTCAGGACTAGCGGGAGGGTATGAGGAGCAGTTCTTC | CASSSGLAGGYEEQFF
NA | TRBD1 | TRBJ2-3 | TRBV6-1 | TGTGCCGCCATTCCTGACAGGGGGCCTAAAGATACGCAGTATTTT | CAAIPDRGPKDTQYF
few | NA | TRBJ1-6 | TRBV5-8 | TGTGCCAGCAGTTACCAGGGTAGCTCCTATAATTCACCCCTCCACTTT | CASSYQGSSYNSPLHF
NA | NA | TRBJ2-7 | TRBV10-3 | TGTGCCATCAGTCGGGCATCCTACGAGCAGTACTTC | CAISRASYEQYF
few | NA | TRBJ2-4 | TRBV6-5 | TGTGCCAGCAGTCCTCTGGGCAAAAACATTCAGTACTTC | CASSPLGKNIQYF
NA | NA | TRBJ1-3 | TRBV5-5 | TGTGCCAGCAGTCCAGCAGGGTCCGGAAACACCATATATTTT | CASSPAGSGNTIYF
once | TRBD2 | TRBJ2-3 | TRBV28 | TGTGCCAGCAGTTTATTCGGACTAGCGGGGACCGCCACAGATACGCAGTATTTT | CASSLFGLAGTATDTQYF
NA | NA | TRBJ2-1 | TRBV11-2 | TGTGCCAGCAGCTTAGAAAGGCTCTCGGGGGAGCAGTTCTTC | CASSLERLSGEQFF
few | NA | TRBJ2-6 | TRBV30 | TGTGCCTGGAGCATGGCCCAGGGGCCCTCTGGGGCCAACGTCCTGACTTTC | CAWSMAQGPSGANVLTF
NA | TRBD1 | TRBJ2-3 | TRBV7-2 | TGTGCCAGCAGCTACACTAGACAGGGGACGGCAGATACGCAGTATTTT | CASSYTRQGTADTQYF
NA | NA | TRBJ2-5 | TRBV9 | TGTGCCAGCAGCGTAGATCCAGGGGGGACAGAGACCCAGTACTTC | CASSVDPGGTETQYF
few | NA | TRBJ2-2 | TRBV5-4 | TGTGCCAGCACCCTCCAGGGGAGCGGGGCAACCGGGGAGCTGTTTTTT | CASTLQGSGATGELFF
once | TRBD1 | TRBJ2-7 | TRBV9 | TGTGCCAGCAGCACAGGGGGCCTACAGTTCTACGAGCAGTACTTC | CASSTGGLQFYEQYF
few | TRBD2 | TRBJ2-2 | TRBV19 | TGTGCCAGTAGTTCTCGGTCCGGGAGGTGGACCGGGGAGCTGTTTTTT | CASSSRSGRWTGELFF
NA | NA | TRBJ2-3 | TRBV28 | TGTGCCAGCAGTCTAAGACAGTGGACGCAGTATTTT | CASSLRQWTQYF
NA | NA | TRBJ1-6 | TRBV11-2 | TGTGCCAGCAGCTTAGAACCGGGACCCAACTCACCCCTCCACTTT | CASSLEPGPNSPLHF
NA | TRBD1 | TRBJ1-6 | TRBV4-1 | TGCGCCAGCAGCCAAGGGTTGAGAGGGACAGCCCAAAATTCACCCCTCCACTTT | CASSQGLRGTAQNSPLHF
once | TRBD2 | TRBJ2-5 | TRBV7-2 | TGTGCCAGCAGCCTAGCGGGGGGGCAGGGGACCCAGTACTTC | CASSLAGGQGTQYF
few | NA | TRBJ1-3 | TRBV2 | TGTGCCAGCAGGGGAGGGGAATGGTCTGGAAACACCATATATTTT | CASRGGEWSGNTIYF
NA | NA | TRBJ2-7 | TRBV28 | TGTGCCAGCAGTTTAGGTCCAGCACCCCACGAGCAGTACTTC | CASSLGPAPHEQYF
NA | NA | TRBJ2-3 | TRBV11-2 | TGTGCCAGCAGCCCCTTAGATCCCCGCACAGATACGCAGTATTTT | CASSPLDPRTDTQYF
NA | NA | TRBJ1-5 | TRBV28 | TGTGCCAGCAGTGACCGGGCACCTTATAGCAATCAGCCCCAGCATTTT | CASSDRAPYSNQPQHF
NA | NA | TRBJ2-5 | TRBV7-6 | TGTGCCAGCAGTTTTGTGGCAGGGCGAGAGACCCAGTACTTC | CASSFVAGRETQYF
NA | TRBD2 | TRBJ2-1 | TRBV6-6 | TGTGCCAGCAGAGGACTAGCGGGGTTGAATGAGCAGTTCTTC | CASRGLAGLNEQFF
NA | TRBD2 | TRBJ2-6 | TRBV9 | TGTGCCAGCAGCGGCCTGGGACTAGGGGGGCTAGGGGCCAACGTCCTGACTTTC | CASSGLGLGGLGANVLTF
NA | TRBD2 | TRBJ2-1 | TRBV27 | TGTGCCAGCAGCGTGCCGACTAGCGCCCGCTTCAACAATGAGCAGTTCTTC | CASSVPTSARFNNEQFF
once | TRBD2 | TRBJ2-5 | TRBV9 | TGTGCCAGCAGCCTCGGACTAGCGTGGGAGACCCAGTACTTC | CASSLGLAWETQYF
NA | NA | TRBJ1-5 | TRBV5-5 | TGTGCCAGCAGCTTGGCCCCCGATATCCGTCAGCCCCAGCATTTT | CASSLAPDIRQPQHF
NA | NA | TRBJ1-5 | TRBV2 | TGTGCCAGCAGTTATAGCAATCAGCCCCAGCATTTT | CASSYSNQPQHF
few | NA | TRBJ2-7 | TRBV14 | TGTGCCAGCAGAGGGGACGGCACCTACGAGCAGTACTTC | CASRGDGTYEQYF
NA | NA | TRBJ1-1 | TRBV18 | TGTGCCAGCTCACCAGGGGCGCAACTGACAGGTCTAAGAGCTCTGGGCACTGAAGCTTTCTTT | CASSPGAQLTGLRALGTEAFF